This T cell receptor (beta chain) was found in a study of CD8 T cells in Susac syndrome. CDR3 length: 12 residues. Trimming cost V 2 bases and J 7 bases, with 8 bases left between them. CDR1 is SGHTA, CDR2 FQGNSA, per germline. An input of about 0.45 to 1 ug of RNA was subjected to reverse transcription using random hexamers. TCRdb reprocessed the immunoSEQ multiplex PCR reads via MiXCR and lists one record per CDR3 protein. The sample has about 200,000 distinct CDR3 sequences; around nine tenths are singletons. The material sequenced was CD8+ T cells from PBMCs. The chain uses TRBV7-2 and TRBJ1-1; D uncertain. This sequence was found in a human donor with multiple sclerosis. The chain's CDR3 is CASSLLAYEAFF. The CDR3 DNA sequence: TGTGCCAGCAGCTTACTCGCCTATGAAGCTTTCTTT.